The 22 T cell receptor beta chains below were found in one sample sequenced in a study of blood T cells in healthy people across ages. A second PCR, run for roughly 7 to 12 cycles, used a sample-barcoded 5' primer plus a J-beta primer mix. TCRdb ran MiXCR on the 5' RACE reads and lists one entry per CDR3 protein. The sample includes 710,000 or so distinct CDR3 sequences, less than 40% of them seen just once. The specimen sequenced was blood. These receptors were taken from an elderly woman in good health.

This clonotype occurred many times. The chain employs TRBV13 and TRBJ2-3; D gene ambiguous. V gave up 4 bases and J gave up 6 bases, with 8 bases separating them. The V gene's germline CDR1 is PRHDT and CDR2 FYEKMQ (reference sequence). This CDR3 region has 12 residues. The CDR3 sequence is CASSSPPDTQYF. As DNA, the CDR3 is TGTGCCAGCAGCTCACCCCCCGATACGCAGTATTTT.

This clonotype was picked up one time. V usage is TRBV6-5 and J usage is TRBJ2-3; 8 nucleotides agree with TRBD2. This CDR3 is 21 amino acids long. V was pared by 4 bases and J by 1 base, with 22 bases of the junction left unmatched. CDR1 is MNHEY and CDR2 is SVGAGI in the germline V gene. The CDR3 coding sequence is TGTGCCAGCAGTTTCGGGGGTTTTGTAAGGAGCGGGAGACACCGCACAGATACGCAGTATTTT. Its translation: CASSFGGFVRSGRHRTDTQYF.

This chain connects TRBV7-9 to TRBJ2-3; no firm D call. Trimming shortened V by 3 bases and J by 2 bases, and 6 bases separated the two germline ends. Germline V lookup: CDR1 SEHNR, CDR2 FQNEAQ (reference sequence). This CDR3 region has 13 residues. CDR3 amino acids: CASSFGNTDTQYF. Written as DNA, the CDR3 is TGTGCCAGCAGCTTTGGGAACACAGATACGCAGTATTTT. The whole variable domain, filled in from reference TRBV7-9 and TRBJ2-3, reads DTGVSQNPRHKITKRGQNVTFRCDPISEHNRLYWYRQTLGQGPEFLTYFQNEAQLEKSRLLSDRFSAERPKGSFSTLEIQRTEQGDSAMYLCASSFGNTDTQYFGPGTRLTVL.

This clonotype came up many times. The chain combines TRBV28 with TRBJ1-6; TRBD1 aligns across 7 bases. Germline V lookup: CDR1 MDHEN, CDR2 SYDVKM. CDR3 length: 18 residues. Germline trimming cut 7 bases from V and 0 bases from J; bases unmatched to any gene: 12. CDR3 loop: CASIGGGIRSSYNSPLHF. The DNA of the CDR3 is TGTGCCAGCATAGGAGGGGGCATCCGGAGCTCCTATAATTCACCCCTCCACTTT.

This clonotype was recorded at least ten times. The chain employs TRBV5-6 and TRBJ2-5; perhaps D is TRBD1 or TRBD2 (6 bases each). Germline CDR1 is SGHDT and CDR2 is YYEEEE. This CDR3 is 13 amino acids long. Trimming cost V 4 bases and J 5 bases, with 12 bases left between them. CDR3 sequence (DNA): TGTGCCAGCAGCCCGGGGGCCTGGGAGACCCAGTACTTC. This translates into CASSPGAWETQYF.

V gene TRBV4-3 combines with J gene TRBJ2-2; weak D call: TRBD2 (6 bases). V was cut by 1 base and J by 3 bases, with 12 bases left in between. Per the germline V gene, CDR1 is LGHNA and CDR2 is YSLEER. This CDR3 contains 16 residues. Here the CDR3 reads CASSQGAWGDTGELFF. Written as DNA, the CDR3 is TGCGCCAGCAGCCAAGGGGCTTGGGGGGACACCGGGGAGCTGTTTTTT.

This clonotype was recorded many times. The gene calls are TRBV6-6 and TRBJ2-3; 12 positions match TRBD2. V was clipped by 5 bases and J by 2 bases; unmatched bases: 5. The CDR3 sequence is 16 residues long. Germline CDR1 MNHNY, CDR2 SVGAGI (reference sequence). CDR3 protein: CASSPTSGGYTDTQYF. As DNA, the CDR3 is TGTGCCAGCAGTCCCACTAGCGGGGGGTACACAGATACGCAGTATTTT.

Remarks on this clonotype: This may come from a read error, since a much larger clone is one base off. The genes are TRBV3-1 and TRBJ1-2; D gene ambiguous. V dropped 0 bases and J dropped 4 bases, with 9 bases sitting between them. The length of the CDR3 is 14 residues. Per germline, CDR1 LGHDT and CDR2 YNNKEL (reference sequence). CDR3 amino acids: CASSQDPTGYGYTF. DNA of the CDR3: TGTGCCAGCAGCCAAGATCCTACGGGCTATGGCTACACCTTC.

Remarks on this clonotype: Given a much more abundant clone one base away, this may be a read error. The chain joins TRBV4-1 to TRBJ2-1, with D tentatively TRBD2 (6 bases). The germline V gene has CDR1 MGHRA and CDR2 YSYEKL. The CDR3 extends over 14 amino acids. This CDR3 reads CTSSRESSYNEQFF. The CDR3 DNA reads as TGCACCAGCAGCCGGGAGAGCTCCTACAATGAGCAGTTCTTC.

This clonotype was counted ten times or more. The chain is built from TRBV27 and TRBJ2-7; no clear D gene. Trimming cost V 2 bases and J 4 bases, with 9 bases left between them. Germline lookup yields CDR1 MNHEY and CDR2 SMNVEV (reference sequence). The CDR3 spans 13 residues. CDR3 region: CASSLVVGYEQYF. The CDR3 bases are TGTGCCAGCAGTTTAGTGGTGGGGTACGAGCAGTACTTC.

The chain employs TRBV29-1 and TRBJ2-7; possibly TRBD1 or TRBD2 for D (5 bases each). V lost 4 bases and J 0 bases, leaving 10 bases between the germline ends. This CDR3 is built from 13 residues. The germline V gene has CDR1 SQVTM and CDR2 ANQGSEA. The CDR3 bases are TGCAGCGTTGGGGACGCGAGCTCCTACGAGCAGTACTTC. It encodes CSVGDASSYEQYF.

The sample holds many counts of this clonotype. This chain joins TRBV15 and TRBJ2-1; 12 bases line up with TRBD2. Germline lookup yields CDR1 LNHNV and CDR2 YYDKDF (reference sequence). The V and J ends lost 1 base and 9 bases, in that order; junction bases with no gene match: 10. This CDR3 has 17 amino acids. In DNA form, the CDR3 reads TGTGCCACCAGCAGAGCGGTCGGGGCTAGCGGGGGGGTTGAGCAGTTCTTC. Encoded protein: CATSRAVGASGGVEQFF.

The chain combines TRBV20-1 with TRBJ2-1, with 10 bases aligning to TRBD2. The J call may be in error: the DNA end matches TRBJ2-7 better. The CDR3 covers 16 residues. Germline values: CDR1 DFQATT, CDR2 SNEGSKA (reference sequence). CDR3 amino acids: CSARDGLLAGDNEQYF. CDR3 sequence (DNA): TGCAGTGCTAGAGATGGGCTTCTAGCGGGGGACAATGAGCAGTACTTC.

This clonotype was picked up many times. The J gene is TRBJ1-2, the V gene TRBV5-1; D is possibly TRBD1 (6 bases). The CDR3 consists of 14 residues. V dropped 4 bases and J dropped 4 bases, with 14 bases sitting between them. From germline, CDR1 is SGHRS and CDR2 YFSETQ. The CDR3 nucleotides read TGCGCCAGCAGCGATCCCAGGGGATCCTATGGCTACACCTTC. This encodes CASSDPRGSYGYTF.

The CDR3 here is CASSLGTNLPYEQYF. The CDR3 nucleotides are TGTGCCAGCAGCCTCGGGACGAATCTACCCTACGAGCAGTACTTC. The rearrangement links TRBV3-1 to TRBJ2-7; TRBD1 or TRBD2 may be the D gene (5 bases each). The length of the CDR3 is 15 residues. V lost 4 bases to trimming and J lost 2 bases, with 15 bases between them. Germline V lookup: CDR1 LGHDT, CDR2 YNNKEL (reference sequence).

This clonotype appeared a few times. The V and J genes are TRBV10-3 and TRBJ1-5; no clear D. Looked up from germline, CDR1 is ENHRY and CDR2 is SYGVKD. The CDR3 consists of 13 residues. V lost 0 bases and J lost 5, with 5 bases in between. The CDR3 DNA is TGTGCCATCAGTGAGTCCCCCCATCAGCCCCAGCATTTT. Translating gives CAISESPHQPQHF.

The chain links TRBV3-1 to TRBJ1-2, with no clear D. This CDR3 contains 17 residues. Deletions cut 0 bases from V and 4 bases from J, with 18 bases between. Per the germline V gene, CDR1 is LGHDT and CDR2 is YNNKEL (reference sequence). The CDR3 spells CASSQEARPPWIYGYTF. DNA of the CDR3: TGTGCCAGCAGCCAAGAAGCCAGGCCCCCCTGGATCTATGGCTACACCTTC.

This chain links TRBV20-1 with TRBJ1-4, with D perhaps TRBD1 (5 bases). The germline CDR1 and CDR2 sequences are DFQATT and SNEGSKA (reference sequence). Deletions cut 5 bases from V and 5 bases from J, with 21 bases between. The CDR3 runs 16 residues. The CDR3 spells CSAPPMDWGGNEKLFF. As DNA, the CDR3 is TGCAGTGCTCCTCCGATGGATTGGGGCGGAAATGAAAAACTGTTTTTT.

This clonotype appeared many times. The genes are TRBV7-2 and TRBJ2-1; 12 bases are a match to TRBD2. V lost 1 base and J lost 6; bases outside the gene matches: 7. The length of the CDR3 is 17 residues. Germline V gene lookup returns CDR1 SGHTA and CDR2 FQGNSA. The CDR3 nucleotides read TGTGCCAGCAGCTTAGTAGCGCTAGCGGGGGGGTCCAATGAGCAGTTCTTC. Protein: CASSLVALAGGSNEQFF.

This clonotype was picked up a small number of times. The rearrangement links TRBV6-2 or TRBV6-3 to TRBJ2-3; 9 bases match TRBD1. J lost 0 bases, V lost 5 bases, and 12 bases had no gene match. Germline V gene data show CDR1 as MNHEY and CDR2 as SVGEGT. The CDR3 covers 18 residues. The CDR3 DNA reads TGTGCCAGCAGTCCGCACCGCCCGGACAGGGGTAGCACAGATACGCAGTATTTT. This codes for CASSPHRPDRGSTDTQYF.

This clonotype has at least ten counts. The chain links TRBV5-1 to TRBJ2-5, with 9 positions matching TRBD2. CDR1 SGHRS and CDR2 YFSETQ come from the germline V gene. CDR3 size: 16 residues. V lost 4 bases to trimming and J lost 5 bases; unmatched junction nucleotides: 12. The CDR3 nucleotides are TGCGCCAGCAGCCCCGTGGGACTAGCAGTCGTCGAGACCCAGTACTTC. Amino acid sequence: CASSPVGLAVVETQYF.

This clonotype was counted between two and nine times. V and J are TRBV20-1 and TRBJ2-5, with 11 nucleotides matching TRBD2. TRBJ2-1 matches the DNA end more closely, so the J call is doubtful. CDR1 is DFQATT, CDR2 SNEGSKA, per germline (reference sequence). The CDR3 length is 17 residues. The CDR3 reads CSARYLAGGPDQETQFF. In DNA, the CDR3 is TGCAGTGCTAGATACCTAGCGGGGGGACCGGATCAAGAGACCCAGTTCTTC.